This record looks at one TCR beta chain sequence and its context. This record comes from a study of cytomegalovirus exposure and HLA in healthy donors. This CDR3 contains 19 residues. Germline CDR1 and CDR2: SEHNR and FQNEAQ (reference sequence). Trimming at V came to 5 bases and at J to 3 bases, leaving 18 bases not matched to a gene. With 60 Vbeta and 13 Jbeta primers, the PCR was carried out. The method was immunoSEQ multiplex PCR; TCRdb's version includes in-frame clones alone and lacks a portion of them. The sample holds some 46,000 clones. This TCR came from a male donor in good health and CMV-seronegative. The chain recombines TRBV7-9 with TRBJ2-1; TRBD2 agrees at 8 bases. Sequencing was performed on PBMCs. The CDR3 DNA reads as TGTGCCAGCAGCCGCCTTATAGACCTCCCGGGACTAGTCTACAATGAGCAGTTCTTC. Amino acid sequence: CASSRLIDLPGLVYNEQFF.